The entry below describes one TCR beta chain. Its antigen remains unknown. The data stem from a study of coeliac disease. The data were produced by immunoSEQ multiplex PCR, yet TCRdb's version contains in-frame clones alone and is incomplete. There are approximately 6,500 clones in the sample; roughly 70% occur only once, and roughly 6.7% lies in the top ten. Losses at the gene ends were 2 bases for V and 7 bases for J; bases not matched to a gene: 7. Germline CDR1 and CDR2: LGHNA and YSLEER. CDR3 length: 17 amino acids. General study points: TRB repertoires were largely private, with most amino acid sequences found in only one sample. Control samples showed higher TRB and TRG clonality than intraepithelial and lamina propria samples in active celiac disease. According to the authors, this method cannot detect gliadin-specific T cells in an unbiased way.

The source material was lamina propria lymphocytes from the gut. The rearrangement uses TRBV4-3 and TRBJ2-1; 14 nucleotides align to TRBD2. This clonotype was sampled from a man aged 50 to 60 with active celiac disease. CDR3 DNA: TGCGCCAGCAGCCAAACCCGGGGACTAGCGGGAGCTAATGAGCAGTTCTTC. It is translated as CASSQTRGLAGANEQFF.